Following are 14 T cell receptor beta chains from one sample sequenced in a study of immune evolution from preneoplasia to lung adenocarcinoma. The method was immunoSEQ multiplex PCR; TCRdb's version includes in-frame clones alone and lacks a portion of them. The repertoire consists of about 4,900 clones, with about 77% occurring once and the leading ten covering 11%. Sequenced input: FFPE minimally invasive lung adenocarcinoma tissue. Receptors originate from a person aged 70 to 85 with lung adenocarcinoma.

This clone has a handful of counts. This chain connects TRBV2 to TRBJ2-4; no firm D call. Germline V CDR1 and CDR2: SNHLY, FYNNEI. The CDR3 is 11 residues long. Trimming shortened V by 10 bases and J by 8 bases, and 12 bases separated the two germline ends. The CDR3 is CATVLVDIQYF. In DNA form, the CDR3 reads TGTGCCACCGTGCTGGTTGACATTCAGTACTTC.

The chain is built from TRBV7-7 and TRBJ2-7, with a tentative D call TRBD2 (5 bases). Per the germline V gene, CDR1 is SSHAT and CDR2 is FNYEAQ (reference sequence). The V end lost 1 base, the J end lost 2 bases, and 15 bases lay between the germline ends. CDR3 length: 16 residues. CDR3 sequence reads: CASSLEGISVTYEQYF. The CDR3 nucleotides are TGTGCCAGCAGCTTAGAGGGTATTAGCGTCACCTACGAGCAGTACTTC.

The chain employs TRBV10-3 and TRBJ2-6; D unresolved. V lost 2 bases and J 0 bases, leaving 8 bases between the germline ends. Germline V CDR1 and CDR2: ENHRY, SYGVKD. The CDR3 length is 16 residues. The CDR3 region has the DNA TGTGCCATCAGTGAGGACGTTACCTCTGGGGCCAACGTCCTGACTTTC. Protein product: CAISEDVTSGANVLTF.

The rearrangement joins TRBV28 to TRBJ1-2, with 7 bases identical to TRBD1. J was trimmed by 6 bases and V by 4 bases; bases with no gene match: 11. The CDR3 loop spans 15 amino acids. CDR1 is MDHEN and CDR2 is SYDVKM in the germline V gene. The CDR3 sequence is CASSSQAGGRDGYTF. The CDR3 region has the DNA TGTGCCAGCAGTTCTCAGGCAGGGGGGAGAGATGGCTACACCTTC.

This sequence joins TRBV6-5 and TRBJ2-7, with D possibly being TRBD2 (5 bases). Trimming pared 2 bases from V and 3 bases from J, leaving 11 bases between. Germline V lookup: CDR1 MNHEY, CDR2 SVGAGI. The CDR3 runs to 14 residues. The CDR3 is CASSYRRGGYEQYF. DNA of the CDR3: TGTGCCAGCAGTTACAGGCGTGGAGGCTACGAGCAGTACTTC.

The chain links TRBV7-2 to TRBJ2-7; 7 positions match TRBD1. Per germline, CDR1 SGHTA and CDR2 FQGNSA. The CDR3 covers 13 residues. V dropped 3 bases and J dropped 6; count of bases not matched to a gene: 5. The CDR3 DNA sequence: TGTGCCAGCAGCTTTTTACAGGGGAGCGAGCAGTACTTC. It yields the protein CASSFLQGSEQYF.

The chain links TRBV5-1 to TRBJ1-2, with 8 bases identical to TRBD1. CDR3 length equals 13 residues. The V segment lost 4 bases and the J segment 4 bases; nucleotides outside the gene matches: 3. Germline values: CDR1 SGHRS, CDR2 YFSETQ. In DNA, the CDR3 is TGCGCCAGCAGCCAGACAGGGGTCTATGGCTACACCTTC. It is translated as CASSQTGVYGYTF.

This clone was found a few times. The genes are TRBV7-8 and TRBJ2-7; D is possibly TRBD2 (5 bases). The CDR3 is made up of 15 amino acids. Looked up from germline, CDR1 is SGHVS and CDR2 is FQNEAQ. Deletions cut 2 bases from V and 3 bases from J, with 14 bases between. The CDR3 region has the DNA TGTGCCAGCAGCTTACAATTCGTCGCGGGCTACGAGCAGTACTTC. Protein sequence: CASSLQFVAGYEQYF.

The V call is TRBV5-1, the J call TRBJ2-5; 7 bases fit TRBD1. Losses at the gene ends were 4 bases for V and 1 base for J; bases not matched to a gene: 4. The V gene's germline CDR1 is SGHRS and CDR2 YFSETQ. CDR3 size: 14 residues. DNA for the CDR3: TGCGCCAGCAGCCGAGGGGACAGCCAAGAGACCCAGTACTTC. This codes for CASSRGDSQETQYF.

The J gene is TRBJ2-7, the V gene TRBV6-1; 8 bases fit TRBD2. Germline assignment: CDR1 MNHNS and CDR2 SASEGT. V lost 7 bases, J lost 2 bases, and 10 bases stayed unmatched. The CDR3 is 15 residues long. The CDR3 DNA is TGTGCCAGCACCCGGGGGGGGACGTCCGCCTACGAGCAGTACTTC. Protein sequence: CASTRGGTSAYEQYF.

The chain is built from TRBV28 and TRBJ1-2; no clear D. Germline assignment: CDR1 MDHEN and CDR2 SYDVKM. Between the trimmed V and J ends, which lost 2 bases and 3 bases, there was a span of 16 bases. The CDR3 length is 16 residues. This chain's CDR3 is CASSLVRDGSYYGYTF. CDR3 in DNA: TGTGCCAGCAGTTTAGTCCGCGACGGAAGTTACTATGGCTACACCTTC.

V gene TRBV6-6 combines with J gene TRBJ2-2; 7 positions match TRBD2. V was clipped by 5 bases and J by 5 bases; unmatched bases: 8. There are 15 residues in the CDR3. Per germline, CDR1 MNHNY and CDR2 SVGAGI (reference sequence). CDR3 coding DNA: TGTGCCAGCAGTCCCTCGGGGGAGGGGACCGGGGAGCTGTTTTTT. The encoded protein is CASSPSGEGTGELFF.

This clone was observed once. The rearrangement links TRBV11-1 to TRBJ2-2; TRBD1 aligns across 8 bases. Losses at the gene ends were 1 base for V and 2 bases for J; bases not matched to a gene: 6. Germline loops: CDR1 SGHAT, CDR2 FQDESV (reference sequence). This CDR3 has 17 residues. As DNA, the CDR3 is TGTGCCAGCAGCTTAGTCAGGACAGGGTTTAACACCGGGGAGCTGTTTTTT. It encodes CASSLVRTGFNTGELFF. The full variable domain, rest sourced from reference TRBV11-1 and TRBJ2-2, is EAEVAQSPRYKITEKSQAVAFWCDPISGHATLYWYRQILGQGPELLVQFQDESVVDDSQLPKDRFSAERLKGVDSTLKIQPAELGDSAMYLCASSLVRTGFNTGELFFGEGSRLTVL.

A single count supports this clone. This sequence joins TRBV6-6 and TRBJ2-2; TRBD2 agrees at 8 bases. Trimming cost V 6 bases and J 5 bases; bases outside gene matches: 11. Germline CDR1 reads MNHNY; CDR2 reads SVGAGI (reference sequence). This CDR3 spans 16 amino acids. The CDR3 bases are TGTGCCAGCAGGGGCGGTGGCGGGAGGCGGACCGGGGAGCTGTTTTTT. Translation: CASRGGGGRRTGELFF.